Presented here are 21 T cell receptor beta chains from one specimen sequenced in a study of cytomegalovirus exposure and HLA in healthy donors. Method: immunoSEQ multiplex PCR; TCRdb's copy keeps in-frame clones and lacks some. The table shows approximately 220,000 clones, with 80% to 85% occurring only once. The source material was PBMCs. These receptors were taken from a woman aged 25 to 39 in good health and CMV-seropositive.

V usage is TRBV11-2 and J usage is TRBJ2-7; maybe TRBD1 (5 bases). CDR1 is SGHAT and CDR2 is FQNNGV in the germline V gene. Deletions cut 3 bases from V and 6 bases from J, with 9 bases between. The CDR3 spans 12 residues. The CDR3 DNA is TGTGCCAGCAGCTTTCCAGGGTCCGAGCAGTACTTC. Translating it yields CASSFPGSEQYF.

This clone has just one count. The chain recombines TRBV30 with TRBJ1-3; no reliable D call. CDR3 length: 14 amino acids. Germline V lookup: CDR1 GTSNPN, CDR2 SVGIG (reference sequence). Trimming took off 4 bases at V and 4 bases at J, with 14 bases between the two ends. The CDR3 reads CAWKVADLGNTIYF. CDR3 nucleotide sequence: TGTGCCTGGAAAGTTGCAGACCTGGGAAACACCATATATTTT.

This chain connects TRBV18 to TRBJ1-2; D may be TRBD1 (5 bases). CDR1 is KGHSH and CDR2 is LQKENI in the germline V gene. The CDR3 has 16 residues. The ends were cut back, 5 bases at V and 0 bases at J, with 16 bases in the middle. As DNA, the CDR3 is TGTGCCAGCTCATACCGATCCGGGACCTCTAACTATGGCTACACCTTC. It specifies CASSYRSGTSNYGYTF.

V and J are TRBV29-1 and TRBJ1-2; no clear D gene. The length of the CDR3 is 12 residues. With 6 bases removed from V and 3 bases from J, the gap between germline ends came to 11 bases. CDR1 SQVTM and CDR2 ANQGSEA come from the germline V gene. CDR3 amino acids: CSVTPDYYGYTF. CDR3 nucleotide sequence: TGCAGCGTCACTCCAGACTACTATGGCTACACCTTC. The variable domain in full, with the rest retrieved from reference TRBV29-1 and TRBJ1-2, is SAVISQKPSRDICQRGTSLTIQCQVDSQVTMMFWYRQQPGQSLTLIATANQGSEATYESGFVIDKFPISRPNLTFSTLTVSNMSPEDSSIYLCSVTPDYYGYTFGSGTRLTVV.

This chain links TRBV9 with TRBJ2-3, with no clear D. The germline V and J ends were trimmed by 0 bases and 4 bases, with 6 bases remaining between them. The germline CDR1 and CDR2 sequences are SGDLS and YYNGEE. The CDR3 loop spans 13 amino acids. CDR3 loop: CASSVEIADTQYF. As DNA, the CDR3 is TGTGCCAGCAGCGTAGAGATCGCAGATACGCAGTATTTT. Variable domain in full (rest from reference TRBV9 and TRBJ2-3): DSGVTQTPKHLITATGQRVTLRCSPRSGDLSVYWYQQSLDQGLQFLIQYYNGEERAKGNILERFSAQQFPDLHSELNLSSLELGDSALYFCASSVEIADTQYFGPGTRLTVL.

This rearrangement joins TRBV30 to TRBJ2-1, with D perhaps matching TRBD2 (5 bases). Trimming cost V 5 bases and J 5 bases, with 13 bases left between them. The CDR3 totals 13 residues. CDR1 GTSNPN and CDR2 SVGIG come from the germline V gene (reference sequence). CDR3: CAWDYLRDNEQFF. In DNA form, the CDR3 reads TGTGCCTGGGACTACTTGCGAGACAATGAGCAGTTCTTC. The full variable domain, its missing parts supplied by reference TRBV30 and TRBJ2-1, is SQTIHQWPATLVQPVGSPLSLECTVEGTSNPNLYWYRQAAGRGLQLLFYSVGIGQISSEVPQNLSASRPQDRQFILSSKKLLLSDSGFYLCAWDYLRDNEQFFGPGTRLTVL.

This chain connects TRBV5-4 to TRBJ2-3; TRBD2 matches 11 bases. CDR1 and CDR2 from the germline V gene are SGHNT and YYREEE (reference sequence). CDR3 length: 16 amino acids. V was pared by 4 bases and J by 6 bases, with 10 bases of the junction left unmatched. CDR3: CASSPLLAGDPDTQYF. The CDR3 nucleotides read TGTGCCAGCAGCCCGTTACTAGCGGGAGATCCGGATACGCAGTATTTT.

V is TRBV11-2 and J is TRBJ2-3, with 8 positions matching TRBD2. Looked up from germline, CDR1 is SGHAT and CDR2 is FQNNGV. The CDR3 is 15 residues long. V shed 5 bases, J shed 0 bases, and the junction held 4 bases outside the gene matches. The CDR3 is CASSPSGSSTDTQYF. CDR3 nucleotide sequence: TGTGCCAGCAGCCCTAGCGGGTCTAGCACAGATACGCAGTATTTT.

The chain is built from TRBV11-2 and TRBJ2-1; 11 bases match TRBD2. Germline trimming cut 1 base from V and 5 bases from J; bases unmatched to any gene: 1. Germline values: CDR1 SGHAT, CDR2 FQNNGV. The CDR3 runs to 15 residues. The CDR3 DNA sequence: TGTGCCAGCAGCTTAGGACTAGCGGGAAACAATGAGCAGTTCTTC. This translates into CASSLGLAGNNEQFF.

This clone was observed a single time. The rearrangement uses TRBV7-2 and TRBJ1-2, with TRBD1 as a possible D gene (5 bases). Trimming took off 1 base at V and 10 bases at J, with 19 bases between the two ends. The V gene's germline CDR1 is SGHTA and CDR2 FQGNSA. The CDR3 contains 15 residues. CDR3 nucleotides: TGTGCCAGCAGCTTAGAAGAGGACATGTTGATTGCCTACACCTTC. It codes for CASSLEEDMLIAYTF. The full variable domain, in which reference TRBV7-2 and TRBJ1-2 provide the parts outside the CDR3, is GAGVSQSPSNKVTEKGKDVELRCDPISGHTALYWYRQSLGQGLEFLIYFQGNSAPDKSGLPSDRFSAERTGGSVSTLTIQRTQQEDSAVYLCASSLEEDMLIAYTFGSGTRLTVV.

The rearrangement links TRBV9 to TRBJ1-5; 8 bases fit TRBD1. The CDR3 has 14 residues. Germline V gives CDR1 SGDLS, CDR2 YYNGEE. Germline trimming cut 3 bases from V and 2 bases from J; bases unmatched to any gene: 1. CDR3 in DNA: TGTGCCAGCAGCGCAGGGGGCGGCAATCAGCCCCAGCATTTT. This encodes CASSAGGGNQPQHF.

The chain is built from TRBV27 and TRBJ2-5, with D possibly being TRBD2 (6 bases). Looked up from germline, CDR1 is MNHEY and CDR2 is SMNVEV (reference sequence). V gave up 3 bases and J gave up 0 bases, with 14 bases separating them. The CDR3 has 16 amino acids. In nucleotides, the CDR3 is TGTGCCAGCAGTTTTATAGGGCGGGACCACCAAGAGACCCAGTACTTC. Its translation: CASSFIGRDHQETQYF.

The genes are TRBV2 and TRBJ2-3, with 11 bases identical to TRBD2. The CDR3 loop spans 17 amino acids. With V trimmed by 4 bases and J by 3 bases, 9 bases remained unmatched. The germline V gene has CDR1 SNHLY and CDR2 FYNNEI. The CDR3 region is CASSGTSGPWGTDTQYF. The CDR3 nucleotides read TGTGCCAGCAGTGGGACTAGCGGGCCATGGGGAACAGATACGCAGTATTTT.

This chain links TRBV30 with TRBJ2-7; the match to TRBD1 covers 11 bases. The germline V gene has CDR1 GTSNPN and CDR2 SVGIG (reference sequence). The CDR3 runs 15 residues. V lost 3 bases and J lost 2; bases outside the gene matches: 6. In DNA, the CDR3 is TGTGCCTGGAGGCCCGGGACAGGGGGGGCCTACGAGCAGTACTTC. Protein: CAWRPGTGGAYEQYF.

DNA for the CDR3: TGTGCCAGCAGCTACCCGGGACAGGGAGTCTACGAGCAGTACTTC. Protein sequence: CASSYPGQGVYEQYF. The V gene is TRBV6-5, the J gene TRBJ2-7; 9 bases line up with TRBD1. This CDR3 has 15 amino acids. Germline V gene data show CDR1 as MNHEY and CDR2 as SVGAGI. J gave up 3 bases and V 6 bases, and 9 bases lay outside the gene matches.

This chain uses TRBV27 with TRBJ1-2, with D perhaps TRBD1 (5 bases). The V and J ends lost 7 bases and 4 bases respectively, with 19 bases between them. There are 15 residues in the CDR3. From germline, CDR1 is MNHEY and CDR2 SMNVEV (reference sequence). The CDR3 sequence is CASILSWGPPYGYTF. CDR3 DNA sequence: TGTGCCAGCATCCTCTCTTGGGGACCCCCCTATGGCTACACCTTC.

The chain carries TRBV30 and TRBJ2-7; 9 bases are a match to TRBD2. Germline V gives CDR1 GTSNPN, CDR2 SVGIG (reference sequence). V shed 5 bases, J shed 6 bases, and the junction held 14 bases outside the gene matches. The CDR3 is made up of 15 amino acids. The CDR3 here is CAWDPVRSGSGEQYF. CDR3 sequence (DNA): TGTGCCTGGGACCCGGTTCGTAGCGGGAGCGGCGAGCAGTACTTC.

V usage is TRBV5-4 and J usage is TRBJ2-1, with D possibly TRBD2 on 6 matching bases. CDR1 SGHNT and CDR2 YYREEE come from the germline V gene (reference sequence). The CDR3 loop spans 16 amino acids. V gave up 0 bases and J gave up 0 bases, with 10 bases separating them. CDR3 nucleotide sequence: TGTGCCAGCAGCTTGGGGGCGGGGAGCTCCTACAATGAGCAGTTCTTC. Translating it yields CASSLGAGSSYNEQFF.

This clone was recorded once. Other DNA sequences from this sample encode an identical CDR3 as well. CDR3 amino acids: CASSSQGGNQPQHF. In DNA, the CDR3 is TGTGCCAGCAGTTCCCAGGGAGGCAATCAGCCCCAGCATTTT. The chain recombines TRBV6-5 with TRBJ1-5; weak D call: TRBD1 (5 bases). V was shortened by 4 bases and J by 2 bases, with 9 bases between the two germline ends. CDR1 is MNHEY and CDR2 is SVGAGI in the germline V gene. The CDR3 consists of 14 residues.

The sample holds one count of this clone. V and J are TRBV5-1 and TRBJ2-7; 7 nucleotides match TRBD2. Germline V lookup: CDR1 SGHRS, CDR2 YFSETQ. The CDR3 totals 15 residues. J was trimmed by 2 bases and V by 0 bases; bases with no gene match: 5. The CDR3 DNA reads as TGCGCCAGCAGCTTGGCGACTAGCTCTACCTACGAGCAGTACTTC. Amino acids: CASSLATSSTYEQYF. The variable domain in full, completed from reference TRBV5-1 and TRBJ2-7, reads KAGVTQTPRYLIKTRGQQVTLSCSPISGHRSVSWYQQTPGQGLQFLFEYFSETQRNKGNFPGRFSGRQFSNSRSEMNVSTLELGDSALYLCASSLATSSTYEQYFGPGTRLTVT.

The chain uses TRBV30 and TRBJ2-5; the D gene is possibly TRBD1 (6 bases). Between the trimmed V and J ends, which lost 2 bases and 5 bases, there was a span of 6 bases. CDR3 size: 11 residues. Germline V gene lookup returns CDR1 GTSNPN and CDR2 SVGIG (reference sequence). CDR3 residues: CAWSRGETQYF. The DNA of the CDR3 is TGTGCCTGGAGTAGGGGGGAGACCCAGTACTTC.